The 27 T cell receptor beta chains below come from one sample, sequenced in a study of shared clonotypes between healthy human individuals. Clones were sequenced by immunoSEQ multiplex PCR, and TCRdb holds only the in-frame ones, with some missing. The repertoire holds hundreds of thousands of clones, with roughly 83% as singletons. The specimen was PBMCs. The receptors here all came from a woman aged 40 to 50 in good health. Some clones in this sample may be carry-over from other donors' samples.

The chain couples TRBV2 to TRBJ1-1, with unresolved D. The V gene's germline CDR1 is SNHLY and CDR2 FYNNEI. V lost 7 bases, J lost 4 bases, and 10 bases lay in between. The CDR3 has 12 amino acids. CDR3 in amino acids: CASKGEGTEAFF. CDR3 DNA sequence: TGTGCCAGCAAAGGCGAGGGCACTGAAGCTTTCTTT.

The rearrangement uses TRBV19 and TRBJ2-7; D possibly matches TRBD1 or TRBD2 (5 bases each). In germline, CDR1 is LNHDA, CDR2 SQIVND (reference sequence). Trimming pared 6 bases from V and 1 base from J, leaving 13 bases between. This CDR3 region has 14 residues. In DNA, the CDR3 is TGTGCCAGTAGCCCGGGACCTGCTTCCTACGAGCAGTACTTC. Its translation: CASSPGPASYEQYF.

The genes are TRBV28 and TRBJ1-2, with a weak D call TRBD1 (5 bases). Germline CDR1 is MDHEN and CDR2 is SYDVKM. The V end was cut by 11 bases, the J end by 4 bases, with 14 bases between. This CDR3 spans 12 amino acids. CDR3: CAGGGEVYGYTF. The CDR3, as DNA: TGTGCCGGAGGAGGGGAGGTCTATGGCTACACCTTC.

The rearrangement joins TRBV18 to TRBJ1-5; D gene unclear. This CDR3 region has 12 residues. Trimming left V 3 bases short and J 7 bases short, with 7 bases between. The germline V gene encodes CDR1 KGHSH and CDR2 LQKENI. The CDR3: CASSPRGQPQHF. CDR3 nucleotides: TGTGCCAGCTCACCTCGAGGGCAGCCCCAGCATTTT. The entire variable domain, with the rest obtained from reference TRBV18 and TRBJ1-5, is as follows: NAGVMQNPRHLVRRRGQEARLRCSPMKGHSHVYWYRQLPEEGLKFMVYLQKENIIDESGMPKERFSAEFPKEGPSILRIQQVVRGDSAAYFCASSPRGQPQHFGDGTRLSIL.

V and J are TRBV19 and TRBJ2-1; 7 bases match TRBD2. With V trimmed by 5 bases and J by 5 bases, 12 bases remained unmatched. CDR1 is LNHDA, CDR2 SQIVND, per germline (reference sequence). This CDR3 has 16 residues. CDR3 loop: CASSPPGGSWDNEQFF. The CDR3 DNA reads as TGTGCCAGTAGTCCCCCGGGCGGGAGTTGGGACAATGAGCAGTTCTTC. The entire variable domain, with the rest obtained from reference TRBV19 and TRBJ2-1, is as follows: DGGITQSPKYLFRKEGQNVTLSCEQNLNHDAMYWYRQDPGQGLRLIYYSQIVNDFQKGDIAEGYSVSREKKESFPLTVTSAQKNPTAFYLCASSPPGGSWDNEQFFGPGTRLTVL.

This clone was detected a few times. The chain recombines TRBV29-1 with TRBJ1-5; weak D call: TRBD1 (6 bases). The CDR3 extends over 15 amino acids. V was pared by 2 bases and J by 2 bases, with 13 bases between. Germline CDR1 reads SQVTM; CDR2 reads ANQGSEA. The CDR3 spells CSVEKGGNRNQPQHF. The CDR3, as DNA: TGCAGCGTTGAAAAAGGGGGTAACCGCAATCAGCCCCAGCATTTT. Full variable domain (missing parts from reference TRBV29-1 and TRBJ1-5): SAVISQKPSRDICQRGTSLTIQCQVDSQVTMMFWYRQQPGQSLTLIATANQGSEATYESGFVIDKFPISRPNLTFSTLTVSNMSPEDSSIYLCSVEKGGNRNQPQHFGDGTRLSIL.

V and J are TRBV29-1 and TRBJ2-5, with TRBD2 matching over 12 bases. The CDR3 runs to 14 residues. Trimming at V came to 6 bases and at J to 2 bases, leaving 4 bases not matched to a gene. The germline V gene encodes CDR1 SQVTM and CDR2 ANQGSEA. Written as DNA, the CDR3 is TGCAGCGTAGCTAGCGGGAGGGAGCAAGAGACCCAGTACTTC. This translates into CSVASGREQETQYF.

J is TRBJ2-5 and V is TRBV19; no firm D call. This CDR3 is 15 amino acids long. Germline-derived CDR1 and CDR2 are LNHDA and SQIVND (reference sequence). With 2 bases removed from V and 1 base from J, the gap between germline ends came to 11 bases. CDR3 nucleotides: TGTGCCAGTAGTATACAAGAGAACAGCCAAGAGACCCAGTACTTC. Protein: CASSIQENSQETQYF.

V is TRBV7-3 and J is TRBJ2-2; D is unresolved. V was shortened by 5 bases and J by 6 bases, with 4 bases between the two germline ends. Germline values: CDR1 SGHTA, CDR2 FQGTGA. The CDR3 has 11 amino acids. CDR3 sequence (DNA): TGTGCCAGCAGCCTCTCCGGGGAGCTGTTTTTT. This codes for CASSLSGELFF.

In the case of this clone: This sequence is one base from a far larger clone and is likely a read error. In the same sample, other DNA sequences code for this CDR3. The chain combines TRBV30 with TRBJ2-2; no reliable D call. Germline lookup yields CDR1 GTSNPN and CDR2 SVGIG (reference sequence). The CDR3 is made up of 14 amino acids. The V end lost 0 bases, the J end lost 1 base, and 6 bases lay between the germline ends. The CDR3 sequence: CAWSVQQNTGELFF. In nucleotides, the CDR3 is TGTGCCTGGAGTGTACAGCAGAACACCGGGGAGCTGTTTTTT.

This clone was detected once. This chain joins TRBV27 and TRBJ1-2; D is possibly TRBD1 (5 bases). The CDR3 is 14 amino acids. V was clipped by 8 bases and J by 3 bases, with 16 bases between them. The germline V gene encodes CDR1 MNHEY and CDR2 SMNVEV (reference sequence). This CDR3 is CASQRGRGDYGYTF. DNA for the CDR3: TGTGCCAGCCAGCGGGGACGGGGTGACTATGGCTACACCTTC.

This clone appeared a single time. V gene TRBV18 combines with J gene TRBJ2-1; TRBD2 matches 7 bases. The CDR3 has 15 residues. V shed 3 bases, J shed 4 bases, and the junction held 6 bases outside the gene matches. Germline V gene sequence: CDR1 KGHSH, CDR2 LQKENI. The CDR3 DNA sequence: TGTGCCAGCTCACCGAAGGGAGGGGATTACAATGAGCAGTTCTTC. This gives the protein CASSPKGGDYNEQFF.

The chain links TRBV6-6 to TRBJ1-1, with D perhaps TRBD1 (6 bases). Germline lookup yields CDR1 MNHNY and CDR2 SVGAGI (reference sequence). The length of the CDR3 is 11 residues. V shed 8 bases and J shed 7 bases, with 11 bases lying between them. The CDR3 is CASRIQGEAFF. CDR3 bases: TGTGCCAGCCGGATACAGGGTGAAGCTTTCTTT.

This chain connects TRBV5-6 to TRBJ2-6; no clear D. V was trimmed by 6 bases and J by 1 base, leaving 14 bases between them. The CDR3 loop spans 16 amino acids. CDR1 is SGHDT, CDR2 YYEEEE, per germline. CDR3 in amino acids: CASTKELGSGANVLTF. CDR3 nucleotides: TGTGCCAGCACCAAGGAGCTCGGTTCTGGGGCCAACGTCCTGACTTTC.

Only a few counts were recorded for this clone. The chain combines TRBV25-1 with TRBJ1-4, with D tentatively TRBD1 (6 bases). The CDR3 covers 14 residues. Per the germline V gene, CDR1 is MGHDK and CDR2 is SYGVNS. Between the trimmed V and J ends, which lost 7 bases and 3 bases, there was a span of 12 bases. CDR3 sequence: CASKGTTANEKLFF. CDR3 DNA sequence: TGTGCCAGCAAGGGGACAACGGCTAATGAAAAACTGTTTTTT.

This clone occurred a few times. The chain recombines TRBV5-4 with TRBJ2-7; 9 bases fit TRBD2. Germline trimming cut 3 bases from V and 5 bases from J; bases unmatched to any gene: 9. The CDR3 spans 15 residues. Germline CDR1 and CDR2: SGHNT and YYREEE (reference sequence). CDR3 amino acids: CASSSPTSGRDEQYF. As DNA, the CDR3 is TGTGCCAGCAGCTCCCCGACTAGCGGCAGGGACGAGCAGTACTTC.

J is TRBJ2-1 and V is TRBV4-1; 8 bases align to TRBD2. CDR3 length equals 15 residues. V dropped 1 base and J dropped 7; count of bases not matched to a gene: 6. Germline values: CDR1 MGHRA, CDR2 YSYEKL. The CDR3 region has the DNA TGCGCCAGCAGCCAAGTGGGACTAGAGGCAAATGAGCAGTTCTTC. Amino acids: CASSQVGLEANEQFF.

This clone was picked up one time. This chain connects TRBV27 to TRBJ2-5; 7 positions match TRBD2. CDR3 length: 14 residues. In germline, CDR1 is MNHEY, CDR2 SMNVEV (reference sequence). V lost 7 bases and J lost 4; bases outside the gene matches: 9. The CDR3 spells CASKVGGAGETQYF. The CDR3 DNA is TGTGCCAGCAAGGTGGGAGGGGCGGGAGAGACCCAGTACTTC.

The genes are TRBV6-5 and TRBJ1-2, with TRBD1 matching 7 bases. The V and J ends lost 1 base and 2 bases, in that order; junction bases with no gene match: 4. The CDR3 length is 15 residues. Germline-derived CDR1 and CDR2 are MNHEY and SVGAGI. The CDR3 sequence is CASSYFGDSNYGYTF. DNA of the CDR3: TGTGCCAGCAGTTACTTTGGGGACAGCAACTATGGCTACACCTTC.

The rearrangement links TRBV28 to TRBJ2-7; a possible D gene is TRBD2 (6 bases). The germline CDR1 and CDR2 sequences are MDHEN and SYDVKM. Between the trimmed V and J ends, which lost 3 bases and 0 bases, there was a span of 12 bases. The CDR3 contains 15 residues. CDR3 protein: CASSFYGSRSYEQYF. The CDR3 DNA reads TGTGCCAGCAGTTTCTACGGGAGTCGCTCCTACGAGCAGTACTTC.

This clone was recorded many times. The same CDR3 can be traced to other DNA sequences in this sample. The V call is TRBV7-2, the J call TRBJ2-7; 12 nucleotides align to TRBD2. J lost 1 base, V lost 5 bases, and 3 bases had no gene match. Germline CDR1 and CDR2: SGHTA and FQGNSA. This CDR3 has 15 residues. CDR3 sequence: CASSLTSGRSYEQYF. In nucleotides, the CDR3 is TGTGCCAGCAGCCTCACTAGCGGGAGGTCCTACGAGCAGTACTTC. Supplemented by reference TRBV7-2 and TRBJ2-7, the full variable domain reads GAGVSQSPSNKVTEKGKDVELRCDPISGHTALYWYRQSLGQGLEFLIYFQGNSAPDKSGLPSDRFSAERTGGSVSTLTIQRTQQEDSAVYLCASSLTSGRSYEQYFGPGTRLTVT.

The V call is TRBV2, the J call TRBJ1-2; the D gene is possibly TRBD1 (6 bases). The ends were cut back, 5 bases at V and 5 bases at J, with 15 bases in the middle. The CDR3 has 14 residues. Germline V gives CDR1 SNHLY, CDR2 FYNNEI. CDR3 sequence: CASSTQGSLYGYTF. In DNA, the CDR3 is TGTGCCAGCAGTACACAGGGTTCTCTGTATGGCTACACCTTC.

The chain employs TRBV5-4 and TRBJ1-1, with D uncertain. V lost 6 bases, J lost 0 bases, and 9 bases lay in between. CDR3 size: 13 residues. Germline assignment: CDR1 SGHNT and CDR2 YYREEE (reference sequence). In DNA form, the CDR3 reads TGTGCCAGCAAAGTACTAATGAACACTGAAGCTTTCTTT. Translation: CASKVLMNTEAFF.

This clone was observed a few times. The chain is built from TRBV5-6 and TRBJ2-3; TRBD2 agrees at 7 bases. The CDR3 totals 14 residues. The V gene's germline CDR1 is SGHDT and CDR2 YYEEEE. Trimming removed 1 base from V and 4 bases from J; junction bases left unmatched: 3. The CDR3 sequence: CASSLLAGADTQYF. The CDR3 DNA reads as TGTGCCAGCAGCTTGTTAGCGGGTGCAGATACGCAGTATTTT.

This chain uses TRBV6-6 with TRBJ1-1, with D possibly being TRBD1 (6 bases). CDR3 length equals 14 residues. Per germline, CDR1 MNHNY and CDR2 SVGAGI (reference sequence). The ends were cut back, 4 bases at V and 3 bases at J, with 12 bases in the middle. CDR3 protein: CASSFRGSDTEAFF. CDR3 nucleotide sequence: TGTGCCAGCAGTTTCAGGGGTTCGGACACTGAAGCTTTCTTT.

This clone came up a few times. The chain combines TRBV27 with TRBJ2-1; D possibly corresponds to TRBD2 (6 bases). Germline loops: CDR1 MNHEY, CDR2 SMNVEV (reference sequence). The CDR3 is 18 residues long. V shed 6 bases and J shed 7 bases, with 28 bases lying between them. The CDR3 nucleotides read TGTGCCAGCAGCCCGCGTAGGGCGGGAACTTCTCCGGGGAATGAGCAGTTCTTC. As protein: CASSPRRAGTSPGNEQFF.

This clone was detected once. The J gene is TRBJ2-7, the V gene TRBV7-2; TRBD1 matches 7 bases. This CDR3 has 13 residues. Germline CDR1 is SGHTA and CDR2 is FQGNSA. The junction had 4 bases not matched to a gene; V was cut back by 5 bases and J by 3 bases. DNA for the CDR3: TGTGCCAGCAGCACAGGGACAGACTACGAGCAGTACTTC. Residues: CASSTGTDYEQYF.